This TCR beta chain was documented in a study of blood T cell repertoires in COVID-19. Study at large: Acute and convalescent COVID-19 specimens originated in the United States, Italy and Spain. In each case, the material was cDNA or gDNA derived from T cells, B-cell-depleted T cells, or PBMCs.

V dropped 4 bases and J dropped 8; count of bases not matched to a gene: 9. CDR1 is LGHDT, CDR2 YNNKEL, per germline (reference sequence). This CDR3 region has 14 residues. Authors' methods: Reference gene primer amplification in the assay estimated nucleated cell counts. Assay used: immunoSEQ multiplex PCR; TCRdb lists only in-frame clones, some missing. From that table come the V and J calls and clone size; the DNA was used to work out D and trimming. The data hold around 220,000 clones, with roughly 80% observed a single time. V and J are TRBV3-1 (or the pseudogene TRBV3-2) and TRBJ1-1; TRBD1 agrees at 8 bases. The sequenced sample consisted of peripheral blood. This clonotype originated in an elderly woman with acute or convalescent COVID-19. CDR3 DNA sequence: TGTGCCAGCAGCCCGCACCAGGGGGCGGGAGAAGCTTTCTTT. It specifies CASSPHQGAGEAFF.